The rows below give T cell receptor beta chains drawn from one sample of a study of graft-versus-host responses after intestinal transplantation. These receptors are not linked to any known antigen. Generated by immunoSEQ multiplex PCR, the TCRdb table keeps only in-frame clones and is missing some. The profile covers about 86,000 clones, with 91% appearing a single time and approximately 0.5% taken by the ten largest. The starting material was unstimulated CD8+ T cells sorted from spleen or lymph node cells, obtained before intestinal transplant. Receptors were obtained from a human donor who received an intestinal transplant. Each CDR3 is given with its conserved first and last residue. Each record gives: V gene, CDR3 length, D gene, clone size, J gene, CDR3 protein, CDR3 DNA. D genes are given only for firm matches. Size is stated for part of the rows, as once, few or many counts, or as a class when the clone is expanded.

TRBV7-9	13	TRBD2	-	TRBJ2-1	CASRLGLGGEQFF	TGTGCCAGCAGATTGGGACTAGGTGGTGAGCAGTTCTTC
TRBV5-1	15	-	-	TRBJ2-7	CASSPTPFAPYEQYF	TGCGCCAGCAGCCCCACACCGTTCGCTCCCTACGAGCAGTACTTC
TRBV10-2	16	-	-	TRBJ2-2	CASSGPGTSGTGELFF	TGCGCCAGCAGTGGGCCAGGCACGTCGGGGACCGGGGAGCTGTTTTTT
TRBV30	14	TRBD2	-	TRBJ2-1	CAWSRGAGDDEQFF	TGTGCCTGGAGCAGAGGGGCGGGGGACGATGAGCAGTTCTTC
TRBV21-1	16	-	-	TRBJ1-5	CASSNRRTTSNQPQHF	TGTGCCAGCAGCAATCGTCGGACAACGAGCAATCAGCCCCAGCATTTT
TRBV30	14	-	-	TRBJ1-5	CAWSDGRDYQPQHF	TGTGCCTGGAGTGACGGGAGGGATTATCAGCCCCAGCATTTT
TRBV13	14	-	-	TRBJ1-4	CASSFDRANEKLFF	TGTGCCAGCAGCTTTGACAGAGCGAATGAAAAACTGTTTTTT
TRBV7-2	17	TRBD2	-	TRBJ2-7	CASSLGWSERGSYEQYF	TGTGCCAGCAGCTTGGGGTGGTCGGAGCGGGGGTCGTACGAGCAGTACTTC
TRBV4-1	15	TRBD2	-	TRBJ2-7	CASSHGPGGPDEQYF	TGCGCCAGCAGCCATGGGCCGGGGGGGCCCGACGAGCAGTACTTC
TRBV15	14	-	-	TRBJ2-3	CATSRKGDTDTQYF	TGTGCCACCAGCCGAAAGGGGGACACAGATACGCAGTATTTT
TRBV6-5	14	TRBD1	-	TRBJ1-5	CASRAGQGDQPQHF	TGTGCCAGCAGGGCCGGACAGGGGGATCAGCCCCAGCATTTT
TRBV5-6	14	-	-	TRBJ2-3	CASSLAGGTDTQYF	TGTGCCAGCAGCTTGGCAGGGGGCACAGATACGCAGTATTTT
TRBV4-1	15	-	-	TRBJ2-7	CASSRTGGGKDEQYF	TGCGCCAGCAGCCGCACAGGAGGGGGCAAAGACGAGCAGTACTTC
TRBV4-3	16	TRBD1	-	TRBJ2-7	CASSQDATGAAYEQYF	TGCGCCAGCAGCCAAGACGCGACAGGGGCCGCCTACGAGCAGTACTTC
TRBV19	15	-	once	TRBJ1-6	CASSELQGSNSPLHF	TGTGCCAGTAGTGAACTACAGGGTTCTAATTCACCCCTCCACTTT
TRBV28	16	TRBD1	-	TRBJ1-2	CASSRRTGGLSYGYTF	TGTGCCAGCAGCCGTCGGACAGGAGGCCTTTCCTATGGCTACACCTTC
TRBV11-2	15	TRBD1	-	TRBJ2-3	CASRVRDRGTDTQYF	TGTGCCAGCAGGGTCCGGGACAGGGGAACAGATACGCAGTATTTT
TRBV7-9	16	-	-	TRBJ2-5	CASSLGTFRVQETQYF	TGTGCCAGCAGCTTAGGAACTTTCAGGGTCCAGGAGACCCAGTACTTC
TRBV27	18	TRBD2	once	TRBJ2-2	CASSLLGSAGGNTGELFF	TGTGCCAGCAGTTTATTGGGGTCCGCGGGAGGGAACACCGGGGAGCTGTTTTTT
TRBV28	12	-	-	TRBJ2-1	CASMSPNNEQFF	TGTGCCAGCATGAGTCCGAACAATGAGCAGTTCTTC
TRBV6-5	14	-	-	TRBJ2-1	CASSYAGPYNEQFF	TGTGCCAGCAGTTACGCGGGACCATACAATGAGCAGTTCTTC
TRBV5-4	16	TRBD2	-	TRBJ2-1	CASSLRASGGFNEQFF	TGTGCCAGCAGCTTGAGGGCTAGCGGGGGATTCAATGAGCAGTTCTTC
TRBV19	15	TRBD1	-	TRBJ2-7	CASSAGTGEFYEQYF	TGTGCCAGTAGTGCTGGGACAGGGGAATTCTACGAGCAGTACTTC
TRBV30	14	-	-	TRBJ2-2	CAWHEGVVTGELFF	TGTGCCTGGCATGAGGGGGTTGTCACCGGGGAGCTGTTTTTT
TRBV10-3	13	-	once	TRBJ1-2	CAIRAIEGLGYTF	TGTGCCATCAGGGCTATTGAGGGCCTAGGCTACACCTTC
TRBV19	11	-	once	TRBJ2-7	CASSSGYEQYF	TGTGCCAGTAGTTCAGGGTACGAGCAGTACTTC
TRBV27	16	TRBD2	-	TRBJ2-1	CASSAWTSELGNEQFF	TGTGCCAGCAGTGCCTGGACTAGCGAGCTGGGAAATGAGCAGTTCTTC
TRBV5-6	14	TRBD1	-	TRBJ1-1	CASSLPTGGTEAFF	TGTGCCAGCAGTTTACCCACAGGGGGCACTGAAGCTTTCTTT
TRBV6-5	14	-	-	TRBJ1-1	CASTPSGVNTEAFF	TGTGCCAGCACCCCTTCAGGGGTGAACACTGAAGCTTTCTTT
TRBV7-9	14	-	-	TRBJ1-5	CASSLGPGYQPQHF	TGTGCCAGCAGCTTAGGACCGGGTTATCAGCCCCAGCATTTT
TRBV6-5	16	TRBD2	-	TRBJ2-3	CASSYSTGGLGDTQYF	TGTGCCAGCAGTTACTCGACGGGGGGGTTGGGCGATACGCAGTATTTT
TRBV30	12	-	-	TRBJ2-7	CAWSVLGQEQYF	TGTGCCTGGAGTGTACTGGGGCAAGAGCAGTACTTC
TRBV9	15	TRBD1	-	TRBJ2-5	CASSVTDRGSETQYF	TGTGCCAGCAGCGTAACGGACAGGGGGTCCGAGACCCAGTACTTC
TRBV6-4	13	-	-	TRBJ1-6	CASSEDNNSPLHF	TGTGCCAGCAGTGAGGACAATAATTCACCCCTCCACTTT
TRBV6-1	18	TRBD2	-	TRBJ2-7	CASSDVRMTSGSLYEQYF	TGTGCCAGCAGTGACGTCAGAATGACTAGCGGGAGTCTCTACGAGCAGTACTTC
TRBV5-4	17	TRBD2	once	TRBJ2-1	CASSRGDGKRSYNEQFF	TGTGCCAGCAGCCGGGGGGACGGGAAAAGGTCCTACAATGAGCAGTTCTTC
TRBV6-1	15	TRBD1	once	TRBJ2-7	CASSDFRDRGYEQYF	TGTGCCAGCAGTGATTTTAGGGACAGGGGCTACGAGCAGTACTTC
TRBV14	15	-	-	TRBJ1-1	CASSTPGSLNTEAFF	TGTGCCAGCAGCACCCCCGGGAGCTTGAACACTGAAGCTTTCTTT
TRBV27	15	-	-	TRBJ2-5	CASRAEDSVGETQYF	TGTGCCAGCAGAGCAGAGGACAGCGTGGGGGAGACCCAGTACTTC
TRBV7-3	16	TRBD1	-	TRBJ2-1	CASSLKQGAFHNEQFF	TGTGCCAGCAGCTTAAAGCAGGGGGCTTTCCACAATGAGCAGTTCTTC
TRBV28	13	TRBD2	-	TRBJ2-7	CASSLSGGDEQYF	TGTGCCAGCAGTTTAAGTGGGGGGGACGAGCAGTACTTC
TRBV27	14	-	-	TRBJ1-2	CASSGLDTSYGYTF	TGTGCCAGCAGTGGATTGGACACGTCCTATGGCTACACCTTC
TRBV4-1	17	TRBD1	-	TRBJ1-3	CASSRFPGQGKGNTIYF	TGCGCCAGCAGCCGTTTCCCGGGACAGGGGAAAGGAAACACCATATATTTT
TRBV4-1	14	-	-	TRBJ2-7	CASSQTSGGYEQYF	TGCGCCAGCAGCCAGACAAGCGGAGGATACGAGCAGTACTTC
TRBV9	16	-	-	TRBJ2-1	CASSVYEGNPGNEQFF	TGTGCCAGCAGCGTATATGAGGGAAATCCGGGGAATGAGCAGTTCTTC
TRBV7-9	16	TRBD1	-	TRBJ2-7	CASSLAQDRARYEQYF	TGTGCCAGCAGCTTGGCGCAGGACAGGGCCCGGTACGAGCAGTACTTC
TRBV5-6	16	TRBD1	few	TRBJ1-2	CASSQTGTGGDYGYTF	TGTGCCAGCAGCCAAACCGGGACAGGGGGCGACTATGGCTACACCTTC
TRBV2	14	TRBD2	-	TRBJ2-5	CANSMYGRQETQYF	TGTGCCAACAGCATGTACGGGAGGCAAGAGACCCAGTACTTC
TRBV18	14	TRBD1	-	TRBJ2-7	CASSPDRGLYEQYF	TGTGCCAGCTCACCCGACAGGGGGCTCTACGAGCAGTACTTC
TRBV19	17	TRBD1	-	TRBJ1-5	CASSPRDRDYSNQPQHF	TGTGCCAGTTCACCCCGGGACAGGGACTATAGCAATCAGCCCCAGCATTTT
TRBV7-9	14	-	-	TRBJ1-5	CASSFSGGHQPQHF	TGTGCCAGCAGCTTTTCCGGGGGGCATCAGCCCCAGCATTTT
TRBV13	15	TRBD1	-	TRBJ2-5	CASSLVGTGQETQYF	TGTGCCAGCAGCTTAGTAGGGACAGGACAAGAGACCCAGTACTTC
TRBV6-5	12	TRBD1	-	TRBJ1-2	CASSTTGGGYTF	TGTGCCAGCAGTACGACAGGGGGTGGCTACACCTTC
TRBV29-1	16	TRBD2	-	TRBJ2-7	CSVEGILAGPSYEQYF	TGCAGCGTTGAAGGGATACTAGCGGGACCCTCCTACGAGCAGTACTTC
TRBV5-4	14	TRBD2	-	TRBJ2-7	CASSPPSGSGEQYF	TGTGCCAGCAGCCCACCTAGCGGGAGTGGCGAGCAGTACTTC
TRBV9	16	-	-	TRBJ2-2	CASSSNPATNTGELFF	TGTGCCAGCAGCTCAAACCCAGCGACGAACACCGGGGAGCTGTTTTTT